This TCR beta chain was obtained from a study of control samples from healthy donors and cancer patients. This CDR3 has 14 residues. After removal of 8 bases from V and 7 bases from J, the junction contained 6 bases not matched to a gene. Germline lookup yields CDR1 LGHDT and CDR2 YNNKEL (reference sequence). Clones were sequenced by immunoSEQ multiplex PCR, and TCRdb holds only the in-frame ones, with some missing. Counted here are over 100,000 clones, around 89% occurring once; the ten biggest clones make up under 20%. What was sequenced was blood. The rearrangement uses TRBV3-1 (or the pseudogene TRBV3-2) and TRBJ2-1, with 12 positions matching TRBD2. This TCR derives from a woman in her 50s in good health. CDR3 coding DNA: TGTGCCAGCTCGAAGACTAGCGGGAGTAATGAGCAGTTCTTC. It specifies CASSKTSGSNEQFF.